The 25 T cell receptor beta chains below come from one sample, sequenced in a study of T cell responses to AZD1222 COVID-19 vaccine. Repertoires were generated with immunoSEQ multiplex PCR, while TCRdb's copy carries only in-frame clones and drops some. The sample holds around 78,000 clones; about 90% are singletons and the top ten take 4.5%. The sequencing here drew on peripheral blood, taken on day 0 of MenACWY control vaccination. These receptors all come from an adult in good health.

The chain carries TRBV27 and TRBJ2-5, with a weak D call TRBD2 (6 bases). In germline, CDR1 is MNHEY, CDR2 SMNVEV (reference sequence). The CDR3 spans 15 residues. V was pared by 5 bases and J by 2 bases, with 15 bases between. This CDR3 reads CASSQDYSRQETQYF. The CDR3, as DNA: TGTGCCAGCAGTCAGGACTATAGCCGTCAAGAGACCCAGTACTTC.

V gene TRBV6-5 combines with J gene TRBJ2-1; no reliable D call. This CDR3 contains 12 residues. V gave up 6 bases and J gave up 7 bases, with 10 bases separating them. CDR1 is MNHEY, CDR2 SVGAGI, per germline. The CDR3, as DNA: TGTGCCAGCAGCCTAGGCGTTAATGAGCAGTTCTTC. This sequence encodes CASSLGVNEQFF.

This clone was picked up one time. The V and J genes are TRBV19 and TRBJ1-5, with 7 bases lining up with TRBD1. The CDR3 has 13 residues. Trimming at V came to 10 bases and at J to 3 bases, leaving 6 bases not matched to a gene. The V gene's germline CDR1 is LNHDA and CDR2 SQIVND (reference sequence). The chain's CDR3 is CATSTGHNQPQHF. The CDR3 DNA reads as TGTGCCACCTCGACAGGGCACAATCAGCCCCAGCATTTT.

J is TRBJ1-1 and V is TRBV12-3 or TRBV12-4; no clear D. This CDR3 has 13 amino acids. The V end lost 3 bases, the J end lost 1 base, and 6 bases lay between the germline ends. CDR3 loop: CASSFKGNTEAFF. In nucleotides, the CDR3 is TGTGCCAGCAGTTTTAAGGGGAACACTGAAGCTTTCTTT.

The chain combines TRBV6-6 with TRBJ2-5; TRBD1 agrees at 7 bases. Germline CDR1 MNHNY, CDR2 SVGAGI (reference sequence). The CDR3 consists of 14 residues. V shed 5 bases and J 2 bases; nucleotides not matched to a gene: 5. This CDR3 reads CASSRPGGQETQYF. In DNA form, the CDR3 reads TGTGCCAGCAGTCGGCCAGGGGGACAAGAGACCCAGTACTTC.

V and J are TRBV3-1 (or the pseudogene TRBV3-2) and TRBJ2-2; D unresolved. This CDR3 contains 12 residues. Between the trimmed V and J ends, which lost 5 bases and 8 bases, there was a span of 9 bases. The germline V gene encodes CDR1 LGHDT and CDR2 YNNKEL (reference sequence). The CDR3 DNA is TGTGCCAGCAGCGGGTTCCGAGGGGAGCTGTTTTTT. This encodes CASSGFRGELFF.

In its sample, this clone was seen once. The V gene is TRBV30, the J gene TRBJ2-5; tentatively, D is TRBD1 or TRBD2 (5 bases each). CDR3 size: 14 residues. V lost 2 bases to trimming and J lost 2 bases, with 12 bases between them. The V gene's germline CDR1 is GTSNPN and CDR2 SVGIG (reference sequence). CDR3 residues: CAWSPGTEQETQYF. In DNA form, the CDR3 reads TGTGCCTGGAGTCCCGGGACGGAGCAAGAGACCCAGTACTTC.

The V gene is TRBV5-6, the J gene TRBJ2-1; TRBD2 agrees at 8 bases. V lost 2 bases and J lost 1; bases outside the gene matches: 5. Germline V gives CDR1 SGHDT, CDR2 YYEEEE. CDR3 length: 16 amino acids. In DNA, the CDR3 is TGTGCCAGCAGCTTCTTTAGCGGGACTTCCTACAATGAGCAGTTCTTC. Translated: CASSFFSGTSYNEQFF.

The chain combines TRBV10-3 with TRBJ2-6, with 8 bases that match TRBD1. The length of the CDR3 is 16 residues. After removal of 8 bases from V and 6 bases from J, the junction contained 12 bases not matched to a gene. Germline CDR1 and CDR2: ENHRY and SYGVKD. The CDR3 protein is CAIRAILTGEANVLTF. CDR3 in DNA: TGTGCCATCCGGGCCATTTTGACAGGGGAGGCCAACGTCCTGACTTTC.

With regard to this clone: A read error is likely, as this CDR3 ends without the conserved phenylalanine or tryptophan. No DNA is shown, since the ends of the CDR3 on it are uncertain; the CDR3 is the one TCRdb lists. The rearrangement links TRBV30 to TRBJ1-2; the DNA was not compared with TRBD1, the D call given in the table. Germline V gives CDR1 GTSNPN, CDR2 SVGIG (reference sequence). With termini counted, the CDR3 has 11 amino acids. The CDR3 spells CAWSGATRTGL.

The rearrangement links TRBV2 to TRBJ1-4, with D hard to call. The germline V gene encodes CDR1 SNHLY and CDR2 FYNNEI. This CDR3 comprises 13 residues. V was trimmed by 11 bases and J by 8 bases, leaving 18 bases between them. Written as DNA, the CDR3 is TGTGCCGGAAAGGCGGAGACGGCCGAAAAACTGTTTTTT. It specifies CAGKAETAEKLFF.

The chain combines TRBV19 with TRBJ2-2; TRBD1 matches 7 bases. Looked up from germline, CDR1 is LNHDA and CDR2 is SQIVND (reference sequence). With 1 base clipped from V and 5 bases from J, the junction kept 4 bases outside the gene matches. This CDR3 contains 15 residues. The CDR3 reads CASSIATGLTGELFF. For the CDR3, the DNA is TGTGCCAGTAGTATAGCGACAGGGCTTACCGGGGAGCTGTTTTTT.

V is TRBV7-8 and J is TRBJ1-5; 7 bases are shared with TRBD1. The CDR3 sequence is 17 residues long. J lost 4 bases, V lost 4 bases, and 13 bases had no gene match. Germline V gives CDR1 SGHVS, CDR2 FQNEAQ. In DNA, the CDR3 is TGTGCCAGCAGCTACCAGGGGGGGCACGAGGAGAATCAGCCCCAGCATTTT. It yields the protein CASSYQGGHEENQPQHF.

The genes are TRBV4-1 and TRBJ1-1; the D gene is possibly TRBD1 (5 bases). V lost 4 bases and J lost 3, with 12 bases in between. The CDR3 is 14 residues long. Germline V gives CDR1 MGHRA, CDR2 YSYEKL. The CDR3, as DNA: TGCGCCAGCAGCCCCCTGGAGGGGCACACTGAAGCTTTCTTT. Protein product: CASSPLEGHTEAFF.

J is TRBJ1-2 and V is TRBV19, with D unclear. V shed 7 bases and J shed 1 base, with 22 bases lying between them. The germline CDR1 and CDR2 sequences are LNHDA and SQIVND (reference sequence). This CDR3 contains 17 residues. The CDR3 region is CASNRRAKVRSNYGYTF. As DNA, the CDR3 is TGTGCCAGTAATCGGCGGGCGAAAGTTCGAAGTAACTATGGCTACACCTTC.

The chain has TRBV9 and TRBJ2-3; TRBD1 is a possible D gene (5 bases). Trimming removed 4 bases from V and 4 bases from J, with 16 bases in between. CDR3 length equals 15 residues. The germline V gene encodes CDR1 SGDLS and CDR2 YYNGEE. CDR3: CASSPTGIISDTQYF. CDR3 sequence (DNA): TGTGCCAGCAGCCCCACAGGAATTATATCAGATACGCAGTATTTT. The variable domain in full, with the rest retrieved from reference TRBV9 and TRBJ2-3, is DSGVTQTPKHLITATGQRVTLRCSPRSGDLSVYWYQQSLDQGLQFLIQYYNGEERAKGNILERFSAQQFPDLHSELNLSSLELGDSALYFCASSPTGIISDTQYFGPGTRLTVL.

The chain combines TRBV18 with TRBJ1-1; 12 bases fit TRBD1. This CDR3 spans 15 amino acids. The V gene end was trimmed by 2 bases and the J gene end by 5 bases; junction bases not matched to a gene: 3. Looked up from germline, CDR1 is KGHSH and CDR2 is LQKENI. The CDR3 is CASSPKGQGATEAFF. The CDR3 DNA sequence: TGTGCCAGCTCACCAAAGGGACAGGGGGCAACTGAAGCTTTCTTT.

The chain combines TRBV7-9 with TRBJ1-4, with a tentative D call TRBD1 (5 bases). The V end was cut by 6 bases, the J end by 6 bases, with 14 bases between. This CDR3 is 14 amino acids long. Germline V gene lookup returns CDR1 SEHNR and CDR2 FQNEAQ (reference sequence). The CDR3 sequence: CASSERGVYEKLFF. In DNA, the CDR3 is TGTGCCAGCAGTGAAAGAGGGGTTTATGAAAAACTGTTTTTT.

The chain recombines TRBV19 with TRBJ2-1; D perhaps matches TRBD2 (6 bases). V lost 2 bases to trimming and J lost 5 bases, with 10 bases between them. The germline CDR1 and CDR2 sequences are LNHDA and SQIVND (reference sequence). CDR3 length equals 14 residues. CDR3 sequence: CASSITGLNNEQFF. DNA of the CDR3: TGTGCCAGTAGTATAACGGGACTTAACAATGAGCAGTTCTTC.

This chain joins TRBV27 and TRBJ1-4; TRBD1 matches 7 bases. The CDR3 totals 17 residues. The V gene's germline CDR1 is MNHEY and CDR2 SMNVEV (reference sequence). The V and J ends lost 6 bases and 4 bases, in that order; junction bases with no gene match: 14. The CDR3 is CASRGDITGANNEKLFF. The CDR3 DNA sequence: TGTGCCAGCAGGGGGGACATTACAGGGGCCAATAATGAAAAACTGTTTTTT.

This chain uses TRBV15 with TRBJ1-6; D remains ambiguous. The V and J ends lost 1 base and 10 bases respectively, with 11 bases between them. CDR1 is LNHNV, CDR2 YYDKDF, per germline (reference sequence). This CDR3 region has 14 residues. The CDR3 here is CATSRVGVGSPLHF. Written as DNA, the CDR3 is TGTGCCACCAGCAGAGTCGGGGTAGGATCACCCCTCCACTTT.

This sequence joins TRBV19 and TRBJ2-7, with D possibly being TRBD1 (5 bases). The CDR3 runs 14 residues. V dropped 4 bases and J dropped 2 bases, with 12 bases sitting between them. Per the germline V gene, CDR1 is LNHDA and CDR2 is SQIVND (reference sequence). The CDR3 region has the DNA TGTGCCAGTAGTACCTCGGCAGGGACCTACGAGCAGTACTTC. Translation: CASSTSAGTYEQYF.

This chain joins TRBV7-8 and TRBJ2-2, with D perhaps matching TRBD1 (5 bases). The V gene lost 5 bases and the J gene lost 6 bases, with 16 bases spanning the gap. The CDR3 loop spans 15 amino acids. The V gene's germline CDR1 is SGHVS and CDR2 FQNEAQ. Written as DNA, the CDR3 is TGTGCCAGCAGCCTTCAGGGTGTGTTGCCCGGGGAGCTGTTTTTT. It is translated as CASSLQGVLPGELFF.

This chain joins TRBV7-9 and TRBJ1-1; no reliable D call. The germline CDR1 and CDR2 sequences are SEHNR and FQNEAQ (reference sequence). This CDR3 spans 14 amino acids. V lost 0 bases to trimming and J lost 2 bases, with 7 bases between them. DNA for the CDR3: TGTGCCAGCAGCTTAGCATTCGGCAACACTGAAGCTTTCTTT. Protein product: CASSLAFGNTEAFF.

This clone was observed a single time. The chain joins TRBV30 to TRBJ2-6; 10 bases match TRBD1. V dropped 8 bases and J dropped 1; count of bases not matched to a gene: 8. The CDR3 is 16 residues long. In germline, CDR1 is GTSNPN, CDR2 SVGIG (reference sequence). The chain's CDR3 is CAGRQGAGSGANVLTF. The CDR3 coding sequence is TGTGCCGGAAGACAGGGGGCCGGATCTGGGGCCAACGTCCTGACTTTC.